The rows below give T cell receptor beta chains drawn from one sample of a study of tumor T cells in aggressive B-cell lymphoma. TCRdb's copy holds only in-frame clones and misses some; the assay was immunoSEQ multiplex PCR. The sample shows about 10,000 clones, around 89% of them seen only once. Sequences were obtained from tumor tissue. These receptors all come from an adult with diffuse large B cell lymphoma. CDR3s include the opening cysteine and the closing phenylalanine or tryptophan. D genes are given only for firm matches. Size values are once, few and many counts, or a class for expanded clones, and some rows have none.

>-|-|TRBJ2-3|TRBV2
CASGRGYTDTQYF
TGTGCCAGCGGGAGAGGATACACAGATACGCAGTATTTT
>-|-|TRBJ2-1|TRBV5-5
CASSLGVAGEQFF
TGTGCCAGCAGCTTGGGGGTGGCGGGGGAGCAGTTCTTC
>-|-|TRBJ1-5|TRBV28
CASSLEAGVAQPQHF
TGTGCCAGCAGTTTAGAAGCAGGGGTTGCTCAGCCCCAGCATTTT
>-|-|TRBJ1-5|TRBV30
CAWSPQPNQPQHF
TGTGCCTGGAGCCCACAGCCCAATCAGCCCCAGCATTTT
>TRBD2|-|TRBJ2-3|TRBV5-4
CASSDGRAEDTQYF
TGTGCCAGCAGCGACGGGAGGGCGGAAGATACGCAGTATTTT
>-|-|TRBJ1-1|TRBV5-1
CASSLTGGTEAFF
TGCGCCAGCAGCTTAACGGGTGGAACTGAAGCTTTCTTT
>-|-|TRBJ1-1|TRBV6-5
CASSGGMNTEAFF
TGTGCCAGTTCGGGGGGAATGAACACTGAAGCTTTCTTT
>-|-|TRBJ2-1|TRBV6-1
CASSEPWWTDNEQFF
TGTGCCAGCAGTGAACCTTGGTGGACTGACAATGAGCAGTTCTTC
>TRBD1|-|TRBJ1-6|TRBV7-9
CASSPGQGRSPLHF
TGTGCCAGCAGCCCCGGACAGGGACGTTCACCCCTCCACTTT
>-|once|TRBJ2-1|TRBV7-9
CASPNEQFF
TGTGCCAGCCCGAATGAGCAGTTCTTC
>-|-|TRBJ2-3|TRBV29-1
CSVDRTPTDTQYF
TGCAGCGTTGACAGGACTCCCACAGATACGCAGTATTTT
>-|-|TRBJ2-1|TRBV4-1
CASSQDHASNEQFF
TGCGCCAGCAGCCAAGATCACGCCAGCAATGAGCAGTTCTTC
>TRBD1|few|TRBJ2-7|TRBV28
CASSGTGALYEQYF
TGTGCCAGCTCTGGGACAGGGGCCCTCTACGAGCAGTACTTC
>-|-|TRBJ2-2|TRBV7-9
CASSTRGSGELFF
TGTGCCAGCAGCACTAGGGGGTCCGGGGAGCTGTTTTTT
>TRBD2|-|TRBJ2-7|TRBV2
CASSLLAGGSSYEQYF
TGTGCCAGCAGTCTCCTAGCGGGGGGGAGCTCCTACGAGCAGTACTTC
>TRBD2|-|TRBJ2-7|TRBV27
CASSLGSGSSYEQYF
TGTGCCAGCAGCCTCGGTAGCGGGAGCTCCTACGAGCAGTACTTC
>TRBD1|-|TRBJ2-5|TRBV18
CASSLGQGVKETQYF
TGTGCCAGCTCCCTTGGACAGGGAGTGAAAGAGACCCAGTACTTC
>-|-|TRBJ2-3|TRBV7-9
CASSFRGSADTQYF
TGTGCCAGCAGCTTTCGGGGGTCGGCAGATACGCAGTATTTT
>TRBD2|-|TRBJ2-1|TRBV5-1
CASSKLAGEPNEQFF
TGCGCCAGCAGCAAGCTAGCGGGAGAGCCCAATGAGCAGTTCTTC
>-|-|TRBJ1-1|TRBV10-3
CAISAGQNTEAFF
TGTGCCATCAGTGCGGGACAGAACACTGAAGCTTTCTTT
>-|-|TRBJ1-1|TRBV5-1
CASSLGVNTEAFF
TGCGCCAGCAGCTTGGGAGTGAACACTGAAGCTTTCTTT
>-|-|TRBJ2-3|TRBV6-5
CASRNPRVDTQYF
TGTGCCAGCAGGAACCCCAGGGTGGATACGCAGTATTTT
>-|-|TRBJ2-5|TRBV11-2
CASSPLSAEYQETQYF
TGTGCCAGCAGCCCCCTGTCGGCGGAGTACCAAGAGACCCAGTACTTC
>-|-|TRBJ2-3|TRBV30
CAWSAGQGGGDTQYF
TGTGCCTGGAGTGCAGGACAGGGAGGGGGGGATACGCAGTATTTT
>-|-|TRBJ2-1|TRBV28
CASSFYAYNEQFF
TGTGCCAGCAGTTTCTACGCCTACAATGAGCAGTTCTTC
>TRBD2|-|TRBJ2-2|TRBV19
CAGGLAGWPGELFF
TGTGCCGGGGGCCTAGCGGGATGGCCCGGGGAGCTGTTTTTT
>TRBD1|-|TRBJ2-2|TRBV7-2
CASRATGGPGELFF
TGTGCCAGCAGAGCAACAGGGGGGCCCGGGGAGCTGTTTTTT
>-|-|TRBJ1-2|TRBV29-1
CSAETPGGYTF
TGCAGCGCTGAGACACCCGGAGGCTACACCTTC
>-|-|TRBJ2-5|TRBV7-2
CASSLIPRETQYF
TGTGCCAGCAGCTTAATCCCCCGTGAGACCCAGTACTTC
>-|-|TRBJ1-4|TRBV4-1
CASSQQYGNEKLFF
TGCGCCAGCAGCCAACAGTACGGGAATGAAAAACTGTTTTTT
>-|-|TRBJ2-5|TRBV5-6
CASSLAAGTQETQYF
TGTGCCAGCAGCTTGGCGGCGGGAACCCAAGAGACCCAGTACTTC
>-|-|TRBJ2-7|TRBV15
CATSSPGSYEQYF
TGTGCCACCAGCTCTCCGGGCTCCTACGAGCAGTACTTC
>-|-|TRBJ2-1|TRBV27
CASIPSDSNEQFF
TGTGCCAGCATCCCTTCGGACAGTAATGAGCAGTTCTTC
>-|once|TRBJ1-3|TRBV6-5
CASSYSTGGGNTIYF
TGTGCCAGCAGTTACTCGACCGGGGGTGGAAACACCATATATTTT
>TRBD1|-|TRBJ2-5|TRBV18
CASSPGQGIQQETQYF
TGTGCCAGCTCACCGGGACAGGGGATACAACAAGAGACCCAGTACTTC
>-|-|TRBJ1-6|TRBV11-2
CASSLISTGLGSPLHF
TGTGCCAGCAGCCTTATTTCCACAGGGCTAGGTTCACCCCTCCACTTT
>-|-|TRBJ2-7|TRBV6-6
CASSLQVFYEQYF
TGTGCCAGCAGTCTCCAGGTCTTCTACGAGCAGTACTTC
>TRBD1|-|TRBJ2-2|TRBV19
CASRRQGANTGELFF
TGTGCCAGTAGAAGGCAGGGGGCGAACACCGGGGAGCTGTTTTTT
>-|-|TRBJ2-7|TRBV6-5
CASIHRRGFDEQYF
TGTGCCAGCATCCACCGAAGGGGCTTCGACGAGCAGTACTTC
>-|-|TRBJ2-3|TRBV29-1
CSARGTNTQYF
TGCAGCGCCCGGGGTACAAATACGCAGTATTTT
>-|-|TRBJ2-7|TRBV28
CASSFGGLYEQYF
TGTGCCAGCAGTTTTGGGGGGTTGTACGAGCAGTACTTC
>-|-|TRBJ2-7|TRBV9
CASSVAGGTAYEQYF
TGTGCCAGCAGCGTAGCGGGCGGGACCGCCTACGAGCAGTACTTC
>TRBD1|few|TRBJ1-3|TRBV10-3
CATLGAGQGQGNTIYF
TGTGCCACACTCGGGGCGGGACAGGGGCAAGGAAACACCATATATTTT
>-|-|TRBJ1-1|TRBV10-3
CAIRAQGVGTNTEAFF
TGTGCCATCAGGGCACAGGGTGTAGGAACGAACACTGAAGCTTTCTTT
>TRBD1|-|TRBJ2-1|TRBV6-1
CASTPRTGTYNEQFF
TGTGCCAGCACCCCACGGACAGGGACCTACAATGAGCAGTTCTTC
>TRBD1|once|TRBJ2-1|TRBV19
CAIRLAGTGRNEQFF
TGTGCCATCCGATTAGCCGGGACAGGGCGGAATGAGCAGTTCTTC
>-|-|TRBJ2-5|TRBV10-2
CASSRSVQETQYF
TGCGCCAGCAGTCGAAGCGTCCAAGAGACCCAGTACTTC
>TRBD1|-|TRBJ2-7|TRBV7-9
CASSIGDRGPREQYF
TGTGCCAGCAGCATCGGGGACAGGGGACCCAGGGAGCAGTACTTC